A selection of T cell receptor beta chains follows, all from one sample in a study of T-cell memory formation after mild COVID-19. MiXCR, applied by TCRdb to the 5' RACE reads, yields one record per CDR3 protein. The table lists around 510,000 distinct CDR3 sequences, about a fifth of them singletons, with 8.4% in the top ten. Sequencing was performed on PBMCs or a T cell subset sorted from them (not recorded which). The receptors were sampled from an adult woman who had mild COVID-19 (a few samples of this study predate the infection). Cell type and time point are not known. Each CDR3 is given with its conserved first and last residue. The order of the fields is D gene, clone size, J gene, V gene, CDR3 DNA, CDR3 protein. D genes are given only for firm matches. The listing skips clone size in some rows; elsewhere it reads once, few, many or a size class.

TRBD1,.,TRBJ1-2,TRBV7-9,TGTGCCAGCAGCCAATGGGACAGGGGGTACTATGGCTACACCTTC,CASSQWDRGYYGYTF
.,.,TRBJ2-3,TRBV15,TGTGCCACCAGCAGAGATAACGGAGAGGGAACGCAGTATTTT,CATSRDNGEGTQYF
TRBD1,.,TRBJ2-1,TRBV24-1,TGTGCCACCAGCGGACCACCGGGACAGATCTACAATGAGCAGTTCTTC,CATSGPPGQIYNEQFF
.,once,TRBJ1-4,TRBV6-1,TGTGCCAGCAGTGAGAAGACAGCAACTAATGAAAAACTGTTTTTT,CASSEKTATNEKLFF
TRBD1,many,TRBJ1-5,TRBV4-1,TGCGCCAGCAGCCGCGACAGGGGCAATCAGCCCCAGCATTTT,CASSRDRGNQPQHF
.,.,TRBJ2-1,TRBV9,TGTGCCAGCAGCCACCCCCGCGACGGAGGACCCTTAGGGACGCAGTTCTTC,CASSHPRDGGPLGTQFF
.,few,TRBJ2-7,TRBV24-1,TGTGCCACCAGTGATTTATACAGGGACGAGCAGTACTTC,CATSDLYRDEQYF
.,.,TRBJ2-5,TRBV5-6,TGTGCCAGCAAATTGGGGGGAGTGGAGACCCAGTACTTC,CASKLGGVETQYF
TRBD2,.,TRBJ2-7,TRBV25-1,TGTGCCAGCAGTGATAGCGGGAGTTACGAGCAGTACTTC,CASSDSGSYEQYF
.,.,TRBJ2-7,TRBV9,TGTGCCAGCAGCGTCCACGAGTCCTACGAGCAGTACTTC,CASSVHESYEQYF
.,many,TRBJ2-2,TRBV12-3/TRBV12-4,TGTGCCAGCACCGATCCTCCCCCACAGGGTCTGATCGGGGAGCTGTTTTTT,CASTDPPPQGLIGELFF
TRBD1,few,TRBJ2-7,TRBV6-5,TGTGCCAGCAGTTACGGCTCGACAGGGGTCGAGCAGTACTTC,CASSYGSTGVEQYF
.,many,TRBJ2-7,TRBV7-6,TGTGCCAGCAGCTTAGACGGGTTGGAGCAGTACTTC,CASSLDGLEQYF
TRBD2,.,TRBJ2-5,TRBV7-2,TGTGCCAGCAGCTTAGATCCCGGGAGGGCCGTGGAGACCCAGTACTTC,CASSLDPGRAVETQYF
TRBD2,.,TRBJ2-3,TRBV3-1,TGTGCCAGCAGTTTTCATAGCGGGAAAGGCACAGATACGCAGTATTTT,CASSFHSGKGTDTQYF
.,few,TRBJ1-5,TRBV20-1,TGCAGTGCTAGTTTACCATCTGGTTTCCTTAATCAGCCCCAGCATTTT,CSASLPSGFLNQPQHF
.,few,TRBJ1-5,TRBV27,TGTGCCAGCAGTTTTAACGGCAATCAGCCCCAGCATTTT,CASSFNGNQPQHF
TRBD1,.,TRBJ1-5,TRBV20-1,TGCAGTGCTCCCGGGACAGGGGTGACAGGCAATCAGCCCCAGCATTTT,CSAPGTGVTGNQPQHF
TRBD2,.,TRBJ2-2,TRBV12-3/TRBV12-4,TGTGCCAGCAGGGCCCCGGGACTAGCATGGACCGGGGAGCTGTTTTTT,CASRAPGLAWTGELFF
.,.,TRBJ2-1,TRBV7-8,.,CASSLWGTGTYNEQLF
.,.,TRBJ2-6,TRBV7-2,TGTGCCAGCACCCCTGAGGGGTCATTTGGGGCCAACGTCCTGACTTTC,CASTPEGSFGANVLTF
TRBD1,many,TRBJ1-4,TRBV5-1,TGCGCCAGCAGCTCCGGACAGGGGGCTAATGAAAAACTGTTTTTT,CASSSGQGANEKLFF
.,.,TRBJ1-6,TRBV6-6,TGTGCCAGCAAGAGGGATTCACCCCTCCACTTT,CASKRDSPLHF
TRBD1,few,TRBJ1-5,TRBV4-1,TGCGCCAGCAGCCAAGATTGGACAGGGTCTAGCCATCAGCCCCAGCATTTT,CASSQDWTGSSHQPQHF
.,.,TRBJ2-7,TRBV12-3/TRBV12-4,TGTGCCAGCAGCCCAAGGTGGTCCCAGGGGCTCTACGAGCAGTACTTC,CASSPRWSQGLYEQYF
.,few,TRBJ1-1,TRBV11-3,TGTGCCAGCAGCTCGGTCAGGAGGAACACTGAAGCTTTCTTT,CASSSVRRNTEAFF
.,few,TRBJ2-2,TRBV5-1,TGCGCCAGCAGCACCCAGGCGGGAACCACCGGGGAGCTGTTTTTT,CASSTQAGTTGELFF
TRBD1,.,TRBJ1-3,TRBV4-1,TGCGCCAGCGCCGGGACAGGGGCCGGCGGCACCATATATTTT,CASAGTGAGGTIYF
TRBD1,.,TRBJ1-2,TRBV20-1,TGCAGTGCTAGAGATGCGGACAGGGGGAACTATGGCTACACCTTC,CSARDADRGNYGYTF
.,few,TRBJ1-1,TRBV5-1,TGCGCCAGCAGCTTGGGAGGAGGGACCACTGAAGCTTTCTTT,CASSLGGGTTEAFF